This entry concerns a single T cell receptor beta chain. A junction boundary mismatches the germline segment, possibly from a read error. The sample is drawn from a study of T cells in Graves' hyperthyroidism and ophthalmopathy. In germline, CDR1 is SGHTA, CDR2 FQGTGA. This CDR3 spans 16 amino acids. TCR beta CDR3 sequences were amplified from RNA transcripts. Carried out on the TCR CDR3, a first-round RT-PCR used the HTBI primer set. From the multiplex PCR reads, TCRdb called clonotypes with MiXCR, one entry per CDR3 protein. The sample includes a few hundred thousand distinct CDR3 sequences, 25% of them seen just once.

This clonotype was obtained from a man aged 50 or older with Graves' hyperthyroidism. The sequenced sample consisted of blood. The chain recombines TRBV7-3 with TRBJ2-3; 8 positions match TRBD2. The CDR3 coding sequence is TGCGCCAGCAGCCCAATAGCGGGAACGACATCAGATACGCAGTATTTT. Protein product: CASSPIAGTTSDTQYF.